This record covers a single TCR beta chain. With 0 bases clipped from V and 1 base from J, the junction kept 5 bases outside the gene matches. Germline assignment: CDR1 SGHRS and CDR2 YFSETQ. The CDR3 loop spans 16 amino acids. TCRdb's table, derived via immunoSEQ multiplex PCR, lists solely in-frame clones and lacks some. The profile shows 91,000 or so clones, approximately 94% of them singletons. This specimen belongs to a study of T cell changes during pregnancy in multiple sclerosis. The sequencing here drew on peripheral blood, taken after pregnancy. This clonotype was obtained from a female donor with multiple sclerosis, enrolled in a pregnancy study. The rearrangement links TRBV5-1 to TRBJ1-1, with TRBD1 identical over 8 bases. The CDR3 loop reads CASSLAGQGSNTEAFF. The CDR3 DNA reads as TGCGCCAGCAGCTTGGCCGGACAGGGATCGAACACTGAAGCTTTCTTT.